The 26 T cell receptor beta chains presented below share a single source sample, sequenced in a study of blood T cell repertoires in COVID-19 (dated by TCRdb to about 2020). To prepare the library, the immunoSEQ multiplex PCR assay was applied. This is the immuneACCESS table as TCRdb keeps it, with only in-frame sequences that have V and J called. A part of the clones is gone; compared with another copy, unresolved V genes explain less than half, and the rest is unexplained. A total of under 200,000 clones appear in this sample, around 80% of them only once. Of the sample, roughly 6.8% is held by the ten largest clones. The sequencing input was peripheral blood. These receptors were obtained from a man between 65 and 79 years old with active or convalescent COVID-19.

The chain carries TRBV6-5 and TRBJ1-1; D might be TRBD1 (6 bases). The V end was cut by 7 bases, the J end by 3 bases, with 12 bases between. From germline, CDR1 is MNHEY and CDR2 SVGAGI. The CDR3 is 13 residues long. CDR3 protein: CASNQGRYTEAFF. The DNA for the CDR3 is TGTGCCAGCAACCAGGGGCGGTACACTGAAGCTTTCTTT.

The V call is TRBV5-1, the J call TRBJ1-5, with 12 positions matching TRBD1. Germline V gives CDR1 SGHRS, CDR2 YFSETQ. The junction had 5 bases not matched to a gene; V was cut back by 4 bases and J by 0 bases. The CDR3 runs 17 residues. DNA of the CDR3: TGCGCCAGCAGCATAGGGACAGGGGGCTATAGCAATCAGCCCCAGCATTTT. This encodes CASSIGTGGYSNQPQHF.

This chain links TRBV5-4 with TRBJ2-1; 8 positions agree with TRBD2. CDR1 and CDR2 (germline): SGHNT, YYREEE (reference sequence). This CDR3 spans 14 amino acids. J gave up 4 bases and V 9 bases, and 9 bases lay outside the gene matches. This CDR3 is CATGDSGTYNEQFF. CDR3 DNA sequence: TGTGCCACCGGCGATAGCGGGACATACAATGAGCAGTTCTTC.

J is TRBJ2-3 and V is TRBV7-2; 9 bases are a match to TRBD2. J was trimmed by 4 bases and V by 7 bases; bases with no gene match: 12. This CDR3 has 16 amino acids. In germline, CDR1 is SGHTA, CDR2 FQGNSA. The CDR3 loop reads CASTDQWRGGADTQYF. CDR3 DNA: TGTGCCAGCACCGATCAATGGCGGGGGGGCGCAGATACGCAGTATTTT. The full variable domain, completed using reference TRBV7-2 and TRBJ2-3, is GAGVSQSPSNKVTEKGKDVELRCDPISGHTALYWYRQSLGQGLEFLIYFQGNSAPDKSGLPSDRFSAERTGGSVSTLTIQRTQQEDSAVYLCASTDQWRGGADTQYFGPGTRLTVL.

The chain recombines TRBV9 with TRBJ1-5; a weak D match, TRBD1 (5 bases). Germline-derived CDR1 and CDR2 are SGDLS and YYNGEE. V was shortened by 0 bases and J by 5 bases, with 12 bases between the two germline ends. The CDR3 covers 15 residues. The CDR3 DNA sequence: TGTGCCAGCAGCGTAGCTCCAGGGCCCGATCAGCCCCAGCATTTT. This translates into CASSVAPGPDQPQHF.

CDR3: CASSFGGARGTGELFF. The CDR3 nucleotides read TGTGCCAGCAGCTTCGGGGGGGCAAGGGGCACCGGGGAGCTGTTTTTT. This rearrangement joins TRBV7-2 to TRBJ2-2; TRBD2 matches 8 bases. Trimming cost V 3 bases and J 4 bases; bases outside gene matches: 7. The CDR3 length is 16 residues. Germline values: CDR1 SGHTA, CDR2 FQGNSA.

The V and J genes are TRBV28 and TRBJ1-4; 9 bases match TRBD1. CDR1 is MDHEN and CDR2 is SYDVKM in the germline V gene. This CDR3 has 16 amino acids. The ends lost 5 bases at V and 8 bases at J; junction bases unmatched: 12. CDR3 in DNA: TGTGCCAGCAGTCCCCGTTCCGGGACAGGGCGAGAAAAACTGTTTTTT. This encodes CASSPRSGTGREKLFF.

The rearrangement joins TRBV5-1 to TRBJ2-5; TRBD2 is a possible D gene (6 bases). Germline V lookup: CDR1 SGHRS, CDR2 YFSETQ. With 7 bases removed from V and 2 bases from J, the gap between germline ends came to 18 bases. The CDR3 runs 15 residues. The CDR3 nucleotides are TGCGCCAGCGGCCCTTTGGGCGGGGATCAAGAGACCCAGTACTTC. Its translation: CASGPLGGDQETQYF.

This chain links TRBV28 with TRBJ2-7; D is perhaps TRBD1 (6 bases). Trimming pared 6 bases from V and 4 bases from J, leaving 16 bases between. Germline values: CDR1 MDHEN, CDR2 SYDVKM. The CDR3 extends over 14 amino acids. CDR3 nucleotides: TGTGCCAGCAGGCCTCCCATACAGGGTTACGAGCAGTACTTC. Its protein is CASRPPIQGYEQYF.

The chain carries TRBV15 and TRBJ1-6, with TRBD1 matching over 11 bases. J was trimmed by 10 bases and V by 1 base; bases with no gene match: 6. Germline lookup yields CDR1 LNHNV and CDR2 YYDKDF (reference sequence). There are 16 residues in the CDR3. This CDR3 reads CATSRARTGGISPLHF. The CDR3 region has the DNA TGTGCCACCAGCAGAGCCCGGACAGGGGGCATCTCACCCCTCCACTTT. The full variable domain, in which reference TRBV15 and TRBJ1-6 provide the parts outside the CDR3, is DAMVIQNPRYQVTQFGKPVTLSCSQTLNHNVMYWYQQKSSQAPKLLFHYYDKDFNNEADTPDNFQSRRPNTSFCFLDIRSPGLGDTAMYLCATSRARTGGISPLHFGNGTRLTVT.

With regard to this clone: Other DNA sequences in the same sample also yield this CDR3. The rearrangement links TRBV11-2 to TRBJ2-7, with D tentatively TRBD1 (5 bases). Germline V gene data show CDR1 as SGHAT and CDR2 as FQNNGV. V lost 5 bases to trimming and J lost 10 bases, with 18 bases between them. The length of the CDR3 is 13 residues. The CDR3 region is CASSPLWGPIQYF. The CDR3 DNA reads TGTGCCAGCAGCCCCTTATGGGGCCCGATCCAGTACTTC.

The chain uses TRBV7-8 and TRBJ1-5, with D perhaps TRBD1 (5 bases). Trimming removed 10 bases at V and 2 bases at J, with 12 bases between. In germline, CDR1 is SGHVS, CDR2 FQNEAQ. The CDR3 runs to 13 residues. CDR3 region: CATARDGNQPQHF. The CDR3 DNA is TGTGCCACCGCCAGGGATGGCAATCAGCCCCAGCATTTT.

This sequence joins TRBV2 and TRBJ1-2; D remains unclear. CDR1 is SNHLY, CDR2 FYNNEI, per germline. Trimming left V 6 bases short and J 4 bases short, with 15 bases between. The CDR3 has 14 residues. The CDR3 DNA sequence: TGTGCCAGCAGCTCCCTCGGAGAGGGCTATGGCTACACCTTC. This codes for CASSSLGEGYGYTF.

The chain carries TRBV6-5 and TRBJ2-7, with D uncertain. This CDR3 is built from 14 residues. CDR1 is MNHEY and CDR2 is SVGAGI in the germline V gene. The V and J ends lost 6 bases and 1 base respectively, with 13 bases between them. The CDR3 nucleotides read TGTGCCAGCAGCCTTAAAGTCAGGTCCTACGAGCAGTACTTC. Translating it yields CASSLKVRSYEQYF.

J is TRBJ2-7 and V is TRBV27; 13 nucleotides align to TRBD2. The CDR3 has 16 residues. Germline CDR1 is MNHEY and CDR2 is SMNVEV (reference sequence). Losses at the gene ends were 5 bases for V and 3 bases for J; bases not matched to a gene: 7. The DNA for the CDR3 is TGTGCCAGCAGTAAGCGGACTAGCGGGGGATTCTACGAGCAGTACTTC. It specifies CASSKRTSGGFYEQYF.

This clone came up a few times. The chain is built from TRBV5-1 and TRBJ2-2, with TRBD2 matching 7 bases. With V trimmed by 3 bases and J by 4 bases, 12 bases remained unmatched. The CDR3 is 17 amino acids. Germline V CDR1 and CDR2: SGHRS, YFSETQ. This chain's CDR3 is CASSSSTSRLITGELFF. The CDR3 region has the DNA TGCGCCAGCAGCTCCTCGACTAGCCGACTGATCACCGGGGAGCTGTTTTTT.

As to this clone: The sample contains more than one DNA sequence encoding this CDR3. This chain connects TRBV18 to TRBJ1-1; 10 bases map to TRBD1. Germline V CDR1 and CDR2: KGHSH, LQKENI. This CDR3 has 15 residues. J gave up 3 bases and V 3 bases, and 4 bases lay outside the gene matches. The CDR3: CASSPSGTGDTEAFF. The CDR3 coding sequence is TGTGCCAGCTCACCCTCCGGGACAGGGGACACTGAAGCTTTCTTT.

V is TRBV6-5 and J is TRBJ1-3; D is undetermined. The CDR3 runs 15 residues. The germline V gene has CDR1 MNHEY and CDR2 SVGAGI. V lost 6 bases, J lost 0 bases, and 12 bases lay in between. The CDR3 region is CASRRTVGSGNTIYF. CDR3 DNA sequence: TGTGCCAGCAGAAGAACAGTGGGCTCTGGAAACACCATATATTTT.

About this clone itself: The germline gene is not matched at one end of the junction; a read error may be the cause. The gene calls are TRBV7-7 and TRBJ2-1, with TRBD2 identical over 14 bases. This CDR3 has 17 amino acids. CDR1 SSHAT and CDR2 FNYEAQ come from the germline V gene (reference sequence). CDR3 sequence: CASSRGLAGAGGREQFF. CDR3 coding DNA: TGTGCTAGCAGCAGGGGACTAGCGGGAGCCGGGGGCCGCGAGCAGTTCTTC.

This clone occurred a few times. Other DNA sequences within the sample encode an identical CDR3. The chain employs TRBV5-6 and TRBJ2-3, with D perhaps TRBD2 (7 bases). Trimming pared 1 base from V and 3 bases from J, leaving 15 bases between. CDR1 and CDR2 from the germline V gene are SGHDT and YYEEEE. This CDR3 contains 16 residues. The CDR3 coding sequence is TGTGCCAGCAGCTTGAGGGGGGGCCAAGGTACAGATACGCAGTATTTT. Its protein product is CASSLRGGQGTDTQYF.

This sequence joins TRBV4-1 and TRBJ2-5; weak D call: TRBD1 (5 bases). V lost 5 bases and J lost 4, with 11 bases in between. Germline CDR1 MGHRA, CDR2 YSYEKL. This CDR3 has 13 amino acids. The CDR3 protein is CASSDRLGETQYF. The CDR3 DNA reads as TGCGCCAGCAGCGACAGACTTGGAGAGACCCAGTACTTC.

This rearrangement joins TRBV5-1 to TRBJ2-5, with TRBD2 matching 7 bases. CDR3 size: 19 residues. With 4 bases clipped from V and 5 bases from J, the junction kept 23 bases outside the gene matches. The germline CDR1 and CDR2 sequences are SGHRS and YFSETQ. CDR3 in amino acids: CASSLDGLGSFGPGETQYF. The CDR3 DNA reads TGCGCCAGCAGCCTTGATGGACTAGGCAGTTTCGGGCCTGGGGAGACCCAGTACTTC.

The CDR3 nucleotides read TGTGCCACCAAGGGAGGTTATAGCAATCAGCCCCAGCATTTT. Translation gives CATKGGYSNQPQHF. The gene calls are TRBV2 and TRBJ1-5; the D is unclear. The CDR3 covers 14 residues. V dropped 10 bases and J dropped 0 bases, with 13 bases sitting between them. Germline V gene data show CDR1 as SNHLY and CDR2 as FYNNEI.

This clone was observed a handful of times. The chain couples TRBV3-1 (or the pseudogene TRBV3-2) to TRBJ1-1, with 8 bases that match TRBD1. V lost 5 bases, J lost 1 base, and 9 bases stayed unmatched. CDR3 length: 16 residues. In germline, CDR1 is LGHDT, CDR2 YNNKEL (reference sequence). The CDR3 DNA reads as TGTGCCAGCAGCAAAGCTTTTGGGACAGGGAACACTGAAGCTTTCTTT. Its protein product is CASSKAFGTGNTEAFF.

The chain is built from TRBV12-3 or TRBV12-4 and TRBJ2-7; D remains ambiguous. This CDR3 has 13 amino acids. The V end was cut by 2 bases, the J end by 6 bases, with 11 bases between. The CDR3 loop is CASSLMLSGEQYF. CDR3 nucleotides: TGTGCCAGCAGTTTAATGTTATCCGGCGAGCAGTACTTC.

The rearrangement joins TRBV2 to TRBJ2-2; TRBD1 might be the D (7 bases). CDR3 length: 15 residues. Germline V gene lookup returns CDR1 SNHLY and CDR2 FYNNEI. V lost 6 bases, J lost 0 bases, and 11 bases lay in between. CDR3 nucleotide sequence: TGTGCCAGCAGGGGCGGGACAGCGAACACCGGGGAGCTGTTTTTT. Translating it yields CASRGGTANTGELFF.